The 20 T cell receptor beta chains reported below all come from one sample, sequenced in a study of blood T cells in healthy people across ages. Next came a second PCR, run for about 7 to 12 cycles, which used a sample-barcoded 5' primer along with a J-beta primer mix. TCRdb recomputed calls from the 5' RACE reads with MiXCR, one row per CDR3 protein. The data hold about 1.6 million distinct CDR3 sequences, with approximately 32% observed a single time. What was sequenced was blood. All receptors derive from a woman aged 25 to 39 in good health.

This clonotype has more than one count but fewer than ten. The J gene is TRBJ2-2, the V gene TRBV3-1; D remains unclear. Deletions cut 1 base from V and 3 bases from J, with 9 bases between. The CDR3 covers 15 residues. The germline CDR1 and CDR2 sequences are LGHDT and YNNKEL (reference sequence). CDR3 sequence: CASSQVSGHTGELFF. CDR3 DNA sequence: TGTGCCAGCAGCCAAGTTTCTGGGCACACCGGGGAGCTGTTTTTT. Together with reference TRBV3-1 and TRBJ2-2, the CDR3 gives the full variable domain: DTAVSQTPKYLVTQMGNDKSIKCEQNLGHDTMYWYKQDSKKFLKIMFSYNNKELIINETVPNRFSPKSPDKAHLNLHINSLELGDSAVYFCASSQVSGHTGELFFGEGSRLTVL.

The chain has TRBV27 and TRBJ2-7; 14 bases line up with TRBD2. J was trimmed by 8 bases and V by 4 bases; bases with no gene match: 7. The CDR3 contains 15 residues. Germline V CDR1 and CDR2: MNHEY, SMNVEV (reference sequence). The CDR3 bases are TGTGCCAGCAGTTCCGGGACTAGCGGGAGAGTTCAGCAGTACTTC. Translation: CASSSGTSGRVQQYF.

Only one count was recorded for this clonotype. The rearrangement uses TRBV14 and TRBJ2-5; D is perhaps TRBD1 (6 bases). CDR3 size: 16 residues. Germline loops: CDR1 SGHDN, CDR2 FVKESK. V shed 3 bases and J shed 4 bases, with 18 bases lying between them. For the CDR3, the DNA is TGTGCCAGCAGCCAGGTCTTACAGGGAAGGGGAGAGACCCAGTACTTC. As protein: CASSQVLQGRGETQYF.

This clonotype was counted a single time. The chain is built from TRBV3-1 and TRBJ2-1, with 14 bases that match TRBD2. This CDR3 comprises 18 residues. Germline values: CDR1 LGHDT, CDR2 YNNKEL (reference sequence). The J segment lost 4 bases and the V segment lost 4 bases, leaving 9 bases of the junction unmatched. The CDR3 bases are TGTGCCAGCAGCCTCCGGGATTGGACTAGCGGGGGGTACAATGAGCAGTTCTTC. Residues: CASSLRDWTSGGYNEQFF.

The rearrangement joins TRBV20-1 to TRBJ2-2; D tentatively reads TRBD1 or TRBD2 (5 bases each). CDR1 and CDR2 (germline): DFQATT, SNEGSKA (reference sequence). This CDR3 region has 18 residues. With 0 bases removed from V and 7 bases from J, the gap between germline ends came to 24 bases. CDR3 DNA sequence: TGCAGTGCTAGAGATTATGCAGGGACCGGCTACGTTGTCGGGGAGCTGTTTTTT. This encodes CSARDYAGTGYVVGELFF.

V usage is TRBV24-1 and J usage is TRBJ2-3; TRBD1 aligns across 8 bases. This CDR3 spans 14 amino acids. The V segment lost 4 bases and the J segment 3 bases; nucleotides outside the gene matches: 2. In germline, CDR1 is KGHDR, CDR2 SFDVKD. The DNA for the CDR3 is TGTGCCACCAGTGAGACAGGGGAAACAGATACGCAGTATTTT. Translating gives CATSETGETDTQYF.

This clonotype has a handful of counts. The gene calls are TRBV7-3 and TRBJ2-5; D may be TRBD1 (5 bases). The J call may be incorrect, as the DNA end agrees better with TRBJ2-7. Germline assignment: CDR1 SGHTA and CDR2 FQGTGA. This CDR3 is 15 amino acids long. CDR3 residues: CASSLNGGAGHEQYF. CDR3 DNA sequence: TGTGCCAGCAGCTTAAATGGTGGGGCAGGACACGAGCAGTACTTC.

The chain employs TRBV5-5 and TRBJ1-4, with a possible D match to TRBD1 (5 bases). CDR3 length: 16 amino acids. Trimming took 0 bases from V and 3 from J, leaving 12 bases between them. CDR1 and CDR2 (germline): SGHKS, YYEKEE (reference sequence). The DNA for the CDR3 is TGTGCCAGCAGCTTGGAGGGGCAGCTGGCTAATGAAAAACTGTTTTTT. Translated, it gives CASSLEGQLANEKLFF.

The rearrangement links TRBV7-9 to TRBJ2-1; 11 bases agree with TRBD2. The CDR3 is 13 amino acids. With 5 bases clipped from V and 10 bases from J, the junction kept 4 bases outside the gene matches. CDR1 and CDR2 (germline): SEHNR, FQNEAQ (reference sequence). CDR3 region: CASSVRLAGEQFF. As DNA, the CDR3 is TGTGCCAGCAGCGTACGACTAGCGGGGGAGCAGTTCTTC.

On this clonotype: Just one base apart from a much larger clone, this may be a read error. This rearrangement joins TRBV10-3 to TRBJ2-4; D uncertain. The J call could be wrong; TRBJ2-7 is a better fit for the DNA end. CDR1 is ENHRY, CDR2 SYGVKD, per germline. The CDR3 runs 11 residues. CDR3 DNA: TGTGCCGTCAGTGGGGTTAACGAGCAGTACTTC. Translated, it gives CAVSGVNEQYF.

This clonotype was recorded many times. This chain links TRBV15 with TRBJ1-2, with D possibly being TRBD1 (5 bases). CDR1 is LNHNV and CDR2 is YYDKDF in the germline V gene (reference sequence). This CDR3 spans 15 amino acids. Trimming removed 0 bases at V and 2 bases at J, with 10 bases between. CDR3 protein: CATSRDQTENYGYTF. CDR3 coding DNA: TGTGCCACCAGCAGAGATCAGACAGAAAACTATGGCTACACCTTC. Based on the CDR3 plus reference TRBV15 and TRBJ1-2, the full variable domain is DAMVIQNPRYQVTQFGKPVTLSCSQTLNHNVMYWYQQKSSQAPKLLFHYYDKDFNNEADTPDNFQSRRPNTSFCFLDIRSPGLGDTAMYLCATSRDQTENYGYTFGSGTRLTVV.

This clonotype was seen a few times. The chain is built from TRBV5-1 and TRBJ2-1, with a weak D call TRBD2 (5 bases). Germline V gene data show CDR1 as SGHRS and CDR2 as YFSETQ. CDR3 length equals 15 residues. Trimming took 4 bases from V and 5 from J, leaving 16 bases between them. In DNA form, the CDR3 reads TGCGCCAGCAGCGCCAGACTACCCCCCGACAATGAGCAGTTCTTC. Protein: CASSARLPPDNEQFF.

V is TRBV15 and J is TRBJ1-2, with D hard to call. Germline-derived CDR1 and CDR2 are LNHNV and YYDKDF (reference sequence). V dropped 1 base and J dropped 8 bases, with 23 bases sitting between them. The CDR3 has 17 amino acids. CDR3: CATSRAIPRTAFGGYTF. CDR3 nucleotide sequence: TGTGCCACCAGCAGAGCAATCCCCAGGACGGCCTTTGGAGGCTACACCTTC.

In this sample, this clonotype turned up a few times. The chain carries TRBV9 and TRBJ1-2; 9 nucleotides agree with TRBD1. Germline V CDR1 and CDR2: SGDLS, YYNGEE. V shed 3 bases and J 7 bases; nucleotides not matched to a gene: 10. The CDR3 length is 15 residues. The CDR3 DNA sequence: TGTGCCAGCAGCGCTAGCCGGGACAGGGATTTTGGCTACACCTTC. It is translated as CASSASRDRDFGYTF.

Points on this clonotype: This may be a read error: a much more frequent sequence differs by one nucleotide. The CDR3 DNA sequence: TGTGCCAGCAGCCTCCGCCCGAGCCCAGGGGGTACAGATACGCAGTATTTT. Its translation: CASSLRPSPGGTDTQYF. The rearrangement joins TRBV7-2 to TRBJ2-3; 7 bases agree with TRBD1. Germline V CDR1 and CDR2: SGHTA, FQGNSA. This CDR3 comprises 17 residues. Unmatched junction bases numbered 14, after V lost 5 bases and J lost 3 bases.

CDR3 coding DNA: TGCGCCAGCAGCCAAGACCAGTCTACTGGGGGTGGCTACACCTTC. This gives the protein CASSQDQSTGGGYTF. The chain has TRBV4-1 and TRBJ1-2, with a weak D call TRBD1 (5 bases). Looked up from germline, CDR1 is MGHRA and CDR2 is YSYEKL. The CDR3 loop spans 15 amino acids. Trimming left V 0 bases short and J 7 bases short, with 15 bases between.

V is TRBV5-1 and J is TRBJ2-5; D is unresolved. Deletions cut 4 bases from V and 0 bases from J, with 10 bases between. Per the germline V gene, CDR1 is SGHRS and CDR2 is YFSETQ. The CDR3 covers 14 residues. CDR3 sequence reads: CASSERTNQETQYF. CDR3 coding DNA: TGCGCCAGCAGCGAGAGGACCAACCAAGAGACCCAGTACTTC. The whole variable domain, remainder taken from reference TRBV5-1 and TRBJ2-5, is KAGVTQTPRYLIKTRGQQVTLSCSPISGHRSVSWYQQTPGQGLQFLFEYFSETQRNKGNFPGRFSGRQFSNSRSEMNVSTLELGDSALYLCASSERTNQETQYFGPGTRLLVL.

The chain carries TRBV28 and TRBJ2-2; D unclear. The ends were cut back, 8 bases at V and 0 bases at J, with 13 bases in the middle. CDR1 is MDHEN, CDR2 SYDVKM, per germline. The CDR3 consists of 15 residues. CDR3 loop: CASRRPVANTGELFF. CDR3 coding DNA: TGTGCCAGCCGAAGACCAGTCGCGAACACCGGGGAGCTGTTTTTT.

This chain uses TRBV20-1 with TRBJ2-5; a weak D match, TRBD2 (5 bases). Trimming took 1 base from V and 9 from J, leaving 15 bases between them. This CDR3 spans 13 amino acids. From germline, CDR1 is DFQATT and CDR2 SNEGSKA (reference sequence). The CDR3 DNA reads TGCAGTGCTAGAGTGGAACCCGGGGAGTCCCAGTACTTC. Translating gives CSARVEPGESQYF.

Note on this clonotype: This may be a read error, as it is one base from a much larger clone. The V gene is TRBV4-3, the J gene TRBJ2-7, with 10 bases identical to TRBD2. This CDR3 has 16 amino acids. In germline, CDR1 is LGHNA, CDR2 YSLEER. V shed 3 bases and J 3 bases; nucleotides not matched to a gene: 8. CDR3 in DNA: TGCGCCAGCAGCCAGGCATTAGCGGGGGGCCTCTACGAGCAGTACTTC. Translating it yields CASSQALAGGLYEQYF.